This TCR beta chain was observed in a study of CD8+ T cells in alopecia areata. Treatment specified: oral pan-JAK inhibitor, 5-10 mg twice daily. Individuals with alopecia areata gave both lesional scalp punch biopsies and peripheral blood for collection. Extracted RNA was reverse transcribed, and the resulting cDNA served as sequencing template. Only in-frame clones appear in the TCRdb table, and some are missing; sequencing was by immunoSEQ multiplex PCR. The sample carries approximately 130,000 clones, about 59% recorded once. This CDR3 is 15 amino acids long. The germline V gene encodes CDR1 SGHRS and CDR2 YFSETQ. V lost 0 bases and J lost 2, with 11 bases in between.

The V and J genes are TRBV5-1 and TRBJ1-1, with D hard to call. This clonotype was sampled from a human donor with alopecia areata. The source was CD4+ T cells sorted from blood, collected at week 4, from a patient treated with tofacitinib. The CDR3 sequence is CASSLARLTNTEAFF. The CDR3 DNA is TGCGCCAGCAGCTTGGCCAGATTGACTAACACTGAAGCTTTCTTT. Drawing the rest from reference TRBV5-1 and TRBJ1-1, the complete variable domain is KAGVTQTPRYLIKTRGQQVTLSCSPISGHRSVSWYQQTPGQGLQFLFEYFSETQRNKGNFPGRFSGRQFSNSRSEMNVSTLELGDSALYLCASSLARLTNTEAFFGQGTRLTVV.